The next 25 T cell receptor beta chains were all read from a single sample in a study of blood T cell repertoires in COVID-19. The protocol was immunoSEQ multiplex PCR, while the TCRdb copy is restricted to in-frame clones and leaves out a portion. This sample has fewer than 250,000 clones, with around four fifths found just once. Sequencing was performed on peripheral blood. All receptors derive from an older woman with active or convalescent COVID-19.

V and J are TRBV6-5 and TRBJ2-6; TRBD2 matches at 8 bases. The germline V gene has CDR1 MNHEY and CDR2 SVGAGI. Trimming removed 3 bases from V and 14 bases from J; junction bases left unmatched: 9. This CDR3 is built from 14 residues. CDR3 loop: CASSYGGRTEILTF. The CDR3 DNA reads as TGTGCCAGCAGTTATGGCGGGAGGACCGAGATCCTGACTTTC.

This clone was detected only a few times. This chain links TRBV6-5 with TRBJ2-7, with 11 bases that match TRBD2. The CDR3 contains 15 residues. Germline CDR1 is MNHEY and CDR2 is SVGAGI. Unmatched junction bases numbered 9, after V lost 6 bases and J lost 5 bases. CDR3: CASREGVAGGDEQYF. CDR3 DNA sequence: TGTGCCAGCAGGGAGGGGGTAGCGGGAGGGGACGAGCAGTACTTC.

CDR3 bases: TGCGCCAGCAGCCTCCAGGGAGGGGAGGTTAATGAAAAACTGTTTTTT. This gives the protein CASSLQGGEVNEKLFF. The chain recombines TRBV5-1 with TRBJ1-4; tentatively, D is TRBD1 (5 bases). From germline, CDR1 is SGHRS and CDR2 YFSETQ. Trimming removed 4 bases from V and 4 bases from J, with 17 bases in between. The CDR3 has 16 amino acids.

This CDR3 reads CASSPNGGTEQYF. In DNA, the CDR3 is TGTGCCAGCTCACCAAACGGGGGGACCGAGCAGTACTTC. This chain uses TRBV18 with TRBJ2-7; TRBD2 matches at 7 bases. The trim removed 2 bases at V and 6 bases at J, leaving 4 bases unmatched. This CDR3 is 13 amino acids long. From germline, CDR1 is KGHSH and CDR2 LQKENI.

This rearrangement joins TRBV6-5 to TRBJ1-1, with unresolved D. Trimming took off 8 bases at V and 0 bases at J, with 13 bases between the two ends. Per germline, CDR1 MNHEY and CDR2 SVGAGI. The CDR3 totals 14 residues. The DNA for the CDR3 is TGTGCCAGCCCGTTCAGTGACATGAACACTGAAGCTTTCTTT. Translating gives CASPFSDMNTEAFF.

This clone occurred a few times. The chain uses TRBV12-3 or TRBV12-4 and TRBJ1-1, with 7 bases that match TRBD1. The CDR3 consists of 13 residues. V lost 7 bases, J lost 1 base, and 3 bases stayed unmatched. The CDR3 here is CASTGTENTEAFF. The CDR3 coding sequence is TGTGCCAGCACGGGGACAGAGAACACTGAAGCTTTCTTT.

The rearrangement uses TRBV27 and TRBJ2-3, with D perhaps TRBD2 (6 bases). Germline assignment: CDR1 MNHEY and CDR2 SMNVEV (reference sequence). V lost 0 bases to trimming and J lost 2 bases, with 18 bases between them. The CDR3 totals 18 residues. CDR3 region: CASSLSKLVRGNTDTQYF. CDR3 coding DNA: TGTGCCAGCAGTTTATCGAAATTAGTCCGCGGGAACACAGATACGCAGTATTTT.

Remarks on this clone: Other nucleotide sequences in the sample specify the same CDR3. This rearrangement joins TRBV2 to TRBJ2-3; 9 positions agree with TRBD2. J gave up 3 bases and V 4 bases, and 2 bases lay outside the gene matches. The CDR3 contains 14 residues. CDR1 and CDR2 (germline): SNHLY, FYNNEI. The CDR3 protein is CASSGRGGTDTQYF. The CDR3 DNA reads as TGTGCCAGCAGTGGGCGGGGGGGGACAGATACGCAGTATTTT.

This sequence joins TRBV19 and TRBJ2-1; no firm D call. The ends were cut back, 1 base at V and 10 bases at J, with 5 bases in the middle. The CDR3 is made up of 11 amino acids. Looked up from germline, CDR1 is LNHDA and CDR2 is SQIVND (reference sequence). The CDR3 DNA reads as TGTGCCAGTAGTATAGGGGCAGAGCAGTTCTTC. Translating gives CASSIGAEQFF.

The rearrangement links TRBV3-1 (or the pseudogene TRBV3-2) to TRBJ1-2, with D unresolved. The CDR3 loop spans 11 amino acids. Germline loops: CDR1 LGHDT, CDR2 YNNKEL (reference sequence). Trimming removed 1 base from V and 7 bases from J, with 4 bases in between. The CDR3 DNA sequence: TGTGCCAGCAGCCAAGGACTTGGCTACACCTTC. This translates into CASSQGLGYTF.

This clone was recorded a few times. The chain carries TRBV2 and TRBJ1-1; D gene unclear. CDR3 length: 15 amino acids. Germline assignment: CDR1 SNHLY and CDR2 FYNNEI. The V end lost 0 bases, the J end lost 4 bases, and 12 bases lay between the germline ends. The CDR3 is CASSEAKRGPTEAFF. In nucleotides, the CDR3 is TGTGCCAGCAGTGAAGCCAAGAGAGGGCCCACTGAAGCTTTCTTT.

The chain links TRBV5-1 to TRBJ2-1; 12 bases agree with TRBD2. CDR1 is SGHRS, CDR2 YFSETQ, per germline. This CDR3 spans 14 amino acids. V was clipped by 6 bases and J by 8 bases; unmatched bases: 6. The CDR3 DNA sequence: TGCGCCAGCAAGGTACTAGCGGGGGGAGATGAGCAGTTCTTC. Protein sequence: CASKVLAGGDEQFF.

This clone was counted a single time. CDR3 sequence (DNA): TGTGCCAGCAGCTTAATGGGCAAGTCTGGGGCCAACGTCCTGACTTTC. Encoded protein: CASSLMGKSGANVLTF. The rearrangement uses TRBV7-2 and TRBJ2-6; D call uncertain. The CDR3 runs to 16 residues. Germline loops: CDR1 SGHTA, CDR2 FQGNSA. V shed 2 bases and J shed 1 base, with 9 bases lying between them.

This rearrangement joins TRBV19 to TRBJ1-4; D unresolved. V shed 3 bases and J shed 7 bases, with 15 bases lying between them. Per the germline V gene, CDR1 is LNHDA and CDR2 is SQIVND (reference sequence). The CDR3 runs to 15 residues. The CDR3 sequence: CASSIGGGLGEKLFF. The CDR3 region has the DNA TGTGCCAGTAGTATCGGTGGCGGCCTGGGTGAAAAACTGTTTTTT.

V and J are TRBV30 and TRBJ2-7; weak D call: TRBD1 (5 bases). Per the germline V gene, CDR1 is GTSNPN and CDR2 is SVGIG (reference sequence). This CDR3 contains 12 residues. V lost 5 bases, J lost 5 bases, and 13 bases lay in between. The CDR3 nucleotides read TGTGCCTGGGACGTAGGGGCAAACGAGCAGTACTTC. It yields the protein CAWDVGANEQYF.

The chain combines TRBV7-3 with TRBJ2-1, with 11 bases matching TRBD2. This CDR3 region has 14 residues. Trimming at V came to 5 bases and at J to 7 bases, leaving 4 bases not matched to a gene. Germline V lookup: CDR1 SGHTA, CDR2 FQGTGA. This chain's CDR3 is CASSPGLAGNEQFF. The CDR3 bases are TGTGCCAGCAGCCCCGGACTAGCGGGTAATGAGCAGTTCTTC.

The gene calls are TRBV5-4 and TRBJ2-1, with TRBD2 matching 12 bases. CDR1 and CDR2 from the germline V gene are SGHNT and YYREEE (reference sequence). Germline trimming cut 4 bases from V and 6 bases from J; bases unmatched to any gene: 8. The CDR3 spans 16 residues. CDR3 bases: TGTGCCAGCAGCCCGTCAGGACTAGCGGGAACCAATGAGCAGTTCTTC. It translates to CASSPSGLAGTNEQFF.

The CDR3 loop reads CASSLGSGDGYTF. CDR3 coding DNA: TGTGCCAGCAGCTTAGGGTCAGGGGATGGCTACACCTTC. The rearrangement links TRBV7-8 to TRBJ1-2; D is possibly TRBD1 (6 bases). The V gene lost 1 base and the J gene lost 6 bases, with 9 bases spanning the gap. The CDR3 consists of 13 residues. Germline V gives CDR1 SGHVS, CDR2 FQNEAQ.

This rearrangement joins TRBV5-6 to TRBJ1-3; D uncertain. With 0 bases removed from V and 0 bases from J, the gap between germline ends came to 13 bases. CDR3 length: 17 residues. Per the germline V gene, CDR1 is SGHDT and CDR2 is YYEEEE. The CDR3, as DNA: TGTGCCAGCAGCTTGGAGGCAGCAGACTTCTCTGGAAACACCATATATTTT. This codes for CASSLEAADFSGNTIYF.

The CDR3 DNA follows: TGTGCCAGCAGTTTAGGGGGCGCCGGCCAAGAGACCCAGTACTTC. This encodes CASSLGGAGQETQYF. The genes are TRBV6-5 and TRBJ2-5; 7 nucleotides align to TRBD1. The ends lost 4 bases at V and 1 base at J; junction bases unmatched: 6. Germline CDR1 and CDR2: MNHEY and SVGAGI. The CDR3 extends over 15 amino acids.

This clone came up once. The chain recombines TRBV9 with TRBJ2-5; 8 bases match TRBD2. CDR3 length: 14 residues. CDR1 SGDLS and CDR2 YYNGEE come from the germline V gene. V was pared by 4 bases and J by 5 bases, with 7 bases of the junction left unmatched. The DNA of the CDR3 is TGTGCCAGCAGCCCCGGGGGGGGCGCGGAGACCCAGTACTTC. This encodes CASSPGGGAETQYF. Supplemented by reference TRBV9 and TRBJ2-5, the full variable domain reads DSGVTQTPKHLITATGQRVTLRCSPRSGDLSVYWYQQSLDQGLQFLIQYYNGEERAKGNILERFSAQQFPDLHSELNLSSLELGDSALYFCASSPGGGAETQYFGPGTRLLVL.

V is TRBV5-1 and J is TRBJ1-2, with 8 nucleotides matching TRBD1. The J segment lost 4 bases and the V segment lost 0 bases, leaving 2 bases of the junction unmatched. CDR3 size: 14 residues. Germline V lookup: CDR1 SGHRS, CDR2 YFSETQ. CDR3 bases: TGCGCCAGCAGCTTGGACGGACAGGGCTATGGCTACACCTTC. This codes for CASSLDGQGYGYTF.

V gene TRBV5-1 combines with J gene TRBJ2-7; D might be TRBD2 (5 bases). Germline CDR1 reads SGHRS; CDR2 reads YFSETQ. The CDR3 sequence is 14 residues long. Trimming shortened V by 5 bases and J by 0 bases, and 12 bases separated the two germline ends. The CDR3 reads CASRGNGDSYEQYF. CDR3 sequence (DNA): TGCGCCAGCAGGGGGAACGGGGACTCCTACGAGCAGTACTTC.

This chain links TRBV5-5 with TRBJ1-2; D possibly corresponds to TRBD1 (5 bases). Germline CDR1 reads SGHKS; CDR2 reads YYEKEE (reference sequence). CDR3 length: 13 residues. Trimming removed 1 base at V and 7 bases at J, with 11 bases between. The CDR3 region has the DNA TGTGCCAGCAGCTTGCCCGGGGGACGTGGCTACACCTTC. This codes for CASSLPGGRGYTF.

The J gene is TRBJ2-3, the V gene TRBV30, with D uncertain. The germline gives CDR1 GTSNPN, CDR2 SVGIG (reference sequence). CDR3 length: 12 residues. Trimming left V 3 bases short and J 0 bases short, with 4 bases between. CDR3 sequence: CAWRESTDTQYF. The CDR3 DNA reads TGTGCCTGGAGGGAGAGCACAGATACGCAGTATTTT.